This T cell receptor (beta chain) was obtained from a study of blood T cell repertoires in COVID-19. Germline-derived CDR1 and CDR2 are SEHNR and FQNEAQ (reference sequence). V was clipped by 4 bases and J by 3 bases; unmatched bases: 5. The CDR3 totals 17 residues. The protocol was immunoSEQ multiplex PCR, while the TCRdb copy is restricted to in-frame clones and leaves out a portion. Of 100,000 to 150,000 clones listed, about 74% are singletons. Sequencing was performed on peripheral blood. The sequence was obtained from a man older than 75 with COVID-19, enrolled during active disease. V gene TRBV7-9 combines with J gene TRBJ2-1, with TRBD2 matching over 14 bases. The CDR3 bases are TGTGCCAGCAGCTCTACTGGGACTAGCGGGAGCTACAATGAGCAGTTCTTC. Amino acids: CASSSTGTSGSYNEQFF.